The next 9 T cell receptor beta chains were all read from a single sample in a study of patients and donors after allogeneic stem cell transplantation (TCRdb year 2020). Libraries came from RT-PCR. The instrument was a NextSeq 550. TCRdb applied fastp at Q25 and MiXCR to the public reads, then kept only in-frame beta chains. Each CDR3 protein appears once, grouped with its most common genes and DNA. The sample includes 70,000 to 75,000 distinct CDR3 sequences, with about 30% observed a single time. Clones ranked in the top ten supply less than 30% of the sample. The source material was blood, either unsorted or a sorted T cell fraction (not recorded which). The receptors here all came from a human donor who was either an allogeneic HSCT recipient or a stem cell or donor lymphocyte infusion donor (not recorded which). It is not recorded whose cells these are; they may come from a transplant donor.

The chain joins TRBV18 to TRBJ1-1, with TRBD1 matching 10 bases. The germline V gene has CDR1 KGHSH and CDR2 LQKENI. This CDR3 is built from 15 residues. V trimming: 5 bases; J trimming: 4 bases; junction bases outside the gene matches: 7. CDR3 bases: TGTGCCAGCTCAACCGACAGGGGGCTCGGCACTGAAGCTTTCTTT. Translating it yields CASSTDRGLGTEAFF.

This chain joins TRBV18 and TRBJ2-7, with 8 bases matching TRBD1. From germline, CDR1 is KGHSH and CDR2 LQKENI. This CDR3 has 13 residues. The V and J ends lost 4 bases and 2 bases, in that order; junction bases with no gene match: 1. CDR3 in DNA: TGTGCCAGCTCACAGGACAGGGCCTACGAGCAGTACTTC. Its protein product is CASSQDRAYEQYF.

J is TRBJ1-1 and V is TRBV30, with D unclear. Germline V gives CDR1 GTSNPN, CDR2 SVGIG (reference sequence). The CDR3 extends over 10 amino acids. V shed 3 bases and J shed 7 bases, with 6 bases lying between them. CDR3 residues: CAWRRVEAFF. CDR3 DNA: TGTGCCTGGAGACGGGTTGAAGCTTTCTTT.

There are a few counts of this clonotype. The chain joins TRBV5-1 to TRBJ1-1, with D perhaps TRBD1 (6 bases). This CDR3 spans 13 amino acids. V shed 3 bases and J shed 0 bases, with 6 bases lying between them. Germline V gene data show CDR1 as SGHRS and CDR2 as YFSETQ. The CDR3 coding sequence is TGCGCCAGCAGCTGGGACATGAACACTGAAGCTTTCTTT. Residues: CASSWDMNTEAFF.

This clonotype was picked up a small number of times. The genes are TRBV14 and TRBJ2-1; D perhaps matches TRBD2 (7 bases). Trimming took 0 bases from V and 2 from J, leaving 14 bases between them. Germline lookup yields CDR1 SGHDN and CDR2 FVKESK. The CDR3 covers 17 residues. In DNA form, the CDR3 reads TGTGCCAGCAGCCAAGATCGTTGGGGGGGCCCCTACAATGAGCAGTTCTTC. Its translation: CASSQDRWGGPYNEQFF.

Remarks on this clonotype: An end of the junction differs from the germline gene, which may be a read error. This sequence joins TRBV7-7 and TRBJ1-2; TRBD1 matches 11 bases. The CDR3 is 17 amino acids. In germline, CDR1 is SSHAT, CDR2 FNYEAQ (reference sequence). The CDR3 region is CASSLAPDRGLGDGYTF. CDR3 in DNA: TGTGCTAGCAGCTTAGCGCCGGACAGGGGGCTTGGTGATGGCTACACCTTC.

This clonotype showed up just a few times. The rearrangement uses TRBV20-1 and TRBJ1-5; maybe TRBD1 (6 bases). This CDR3 is 18 amino acids long. Trimming cost V 1 base and J 4 bases, with 23 bases left between them. CDR1 and CDR2 (germline): DFQATT, SNEGSKA (reference sequence). CDR3 residues: CSARGSGALWTVNQPQHF. CDR3 nucleotide sequence: TGCAGTGCTAGAGGATCGGGGGCCCTTTGGACCGTTAATCAGCCCCAGCATTTT.

This sequence joins TRBV10-3 and TRBJ2-6; D unclear. Deletions cut 3 bases from V and 2 bases from J, with 8 bases between. The CDR3 covers 15 residues. The germline gives CDR1 ENHRY, CDR2 SYGVKD. Written as DNA, the CDR3 is TGTGCCATCAGTGACCCCAGGACTGGGGCCAACGTCCTGACTTTC. Protein sequence: CAISDPRTGANVLTF.

This clonotype occurred a few times. The chain joins TRBV5-1 to TRBJ1-1; possible D gene TRBD1, 5 bases. Trimming left V 5 bases short and J 0 bases short, with 14 bases between. CDR1 is SGHRS and CDR2 is YFSETQ in the germline V gene. The length of the CDR3 is 15 residues. The CDR3 DNA reads as TGCGCCAGCAGTGCGTCCAGGGTTTTGAACACTGAAGCTTTCTTT. Translation gives CASSASRVLNTEAFF.